These 8 T cell receptor beta chains came from one sample sequenced in a study of T-cell reconstitution after alpha-beta-depleted transplantation in children (dated by TCRdb to about 2016). The library relied on PCR. Data came from an Illumina HiSeq 2500. TCR libraries were prepared with molecular barcoding, using unique molecular identifiers to normalize TCRbeta repertoire quantification. TCRdb took the public reads, trimmed them with fastp at Q25, ran MiXCR for clone calling and kept in-frame beta chains. Here each entry gathers all rows of one CDR3 protein and keeps the most common genes and DNA. The table for this sample lists 450,000 to 600,000 distinct CDR3 sequences; around 18% of them were counted only once. The top ten clonotypes cover approximately 3% of the sample. Specimen: PBMCs from the stem cell graft donor, collected from the stem cell graft. These receptors all stem from a human donor who donated a stem cell graft to a child with acute lymphoblastic leukemia.

This clonotype was recorded a few times. This chain joins TRBV2 and TRBJ1-2, with 10 bases identical to TRBD1. Per germline, CDR1 SNHLY and CDR2 FYNNEI. This CDR3 comprises 14 residues. V lost 5 bases and J lost 6; bases outside the gene matches: 6. CDR3 in DNA: TGTGCCAGCAGTCGACAGGGGGCGGGAGATGGCTACACCTTC. The encoded protein is CASSRQGAGDGYTF.

This clonotype was counted only a few times. The rearrangement uses TRBV29-1 and TRBJ2-3; 12 positions match TRBD1. J gave up 7 bases and V 6 bases, and 8 bases lay outside the gene matches. CDR3 size: 14 residues. Germline assignment: CDR1 SQVTM and CDR2 ANQGSEA. The CDR3 spells CSVLGTGGANTQYF. Here the CDR3 DNA reads TGCAGCGTGCTCGGGACAGGGGGCGCAAATACGCAGTATTTT.

This chain joins TRBV6-5 and TRBJ2-7; TRBD2 might be the D (5 bases). V was cut by 3 bases and J by 0 bases, with 12 bases left in between. CDR1 is MNHEY, CDR2 SVGAGI, per germline. The CDR3 runs 15 residues. The CDR3 bases are TGTGCCAGCAGTTATTTGGACTGGAGCTCCTACGAGCAGTACTTC. Translation: CASSYLDWSSYEQYF.

This chain connects TRBV6-1 to TRBJ1-1, with no clear D. Germline CDR1 reads MNHNS; CDR2 reads SASEGT. The CDR3 length is 10 residues. V dropped 6 bases and J dropped 8 bases, with 7 bases sitting between them. CDR3: CASRKGEAFF. DNA of the CDR3: TGTGCCAGCAGGAAGGGAGAAGCTTTCTTT.

This clonotype showed up many times. This chain connects TRBV12-3 or TRBV12-4 to TRBJ2-7; D ambiguous. V was pared by 1 base and J by 4 bases, with 8 bases between. The CDR3 has 13 residues. CDR3: CASSLGLFYEQYF. In nucleotides, the CDR3 is TGTGCCAGCAGTTTAGGGCTGTTTTACGAGCAGTACTTC.

This clonotype was observed a handful of times. The chain joins TRBV20-1 to TRBJ1-2; 7 bases map to TRBD1. Trimming cost V 5 bases and J 5 bases; bases outside gene matches: 14. The CDR3 sequence is 15 residues long. Germline CDR1 reads DFQATT; CDR2 reads SNEGSKA (reference sequence). The CDR3 DNA is TGCAGTGCTGGGGGGCGGGCAGGGGGTCGGTATGGCTACACCTTC. Encoded protein: CSAGGRAGGRYGYTF.

The chain recombines TRBV6-5 with TRBJ1-2; TRBD1 matches at 8 bases. Germline CDR1 reads MNHEY; CDR2 reads SVGAGI. CDR3 size: 14 residues. V trimming: 2 bases; J trimming: 6 bases; junction bases outside the gene matches: 5. The CDR3: CASSYLEQGDGYTF. CDR3 bases: TGTGCCAGCAGTTACCTTGAACAGGGGGATGGCTACACCTTC.

Many counts were recorded for this clonotype. This sequence joins TRBV5-1 and TRBJ2-1; 8 bases match TRBD2. The V and J ends lost 0 bases and 5 bases, in that order; junction bases with no gene match: 7. The CDR3 contains 16 residues. Germline V gene lookup returns CDR1 SGHRS and CDR2 YFSETQ. The CDR3 nucleotides read TGCGCCAGCAGCTTGGAGGGACTAGAGCTTAACAATGAGCAGTTCTTC. It specifies CASSLEGLELNNEQFF.